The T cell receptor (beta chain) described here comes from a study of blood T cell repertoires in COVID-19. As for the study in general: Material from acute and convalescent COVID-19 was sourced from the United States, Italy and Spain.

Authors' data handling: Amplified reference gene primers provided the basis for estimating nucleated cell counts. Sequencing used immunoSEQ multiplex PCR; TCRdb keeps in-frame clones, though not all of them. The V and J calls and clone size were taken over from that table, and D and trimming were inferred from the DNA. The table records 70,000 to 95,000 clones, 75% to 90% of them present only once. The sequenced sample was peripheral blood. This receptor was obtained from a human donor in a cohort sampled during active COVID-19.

The CDR3 DNA reads as TGCGCCAGCAGCTTGGGAGGGGGAACCAGCAATCAGCCCCAGCATTTT. It codes for CASSLGGGTSNQPQHF. This chain connects TRBV5-1 to TRBJ1-5; tentatively, D is TRBD1 (6 bases). V was trimmed by 0 bases and J by 1 base, leaving 11 bases between them. The CDR3 is 16 residues long. Germline CDR1 reads SGHRS; CDR2 reads YFSETQ. The full variable domain, in which reference TRBV5-1 and TRBJ1-5 provide the parts outside the CDR3, is KAGVTQTPRYLIKTRGQQVTLSCSPISGHRSVSWYQQTPGQGLQFLFEYFSETQRNKGNFPGRFSGRQFSNSRSEMNVSTLELGDSALYLCASSLGGGTSNQPQHFGDGTRLSIL.